What follows are 32 T cell receptor beta chains derived from one specimen sequenced in a study of blood T cell repertoires in COVID-19. Clones were read by immunoSEQ multiplex PCR, and TCRdb kept only the in-frame ones, dropping some. The sample has roughly 390,000 clones, around 87% seen once. The sequenced material came from peripheral blood. These receptor sequences come from a woman aged 25 to 39 with COVID-19, enrolled during active disease.

This clone was detected only once. The chain couples TRBV11-2 to TRBJ2-7; maybe TRBD1 (5 bases). Trimming stripped 1 base from V and 2 bases from J, with 9 bases between. The CDR3 contains 14 residues. Germline V gene sequence: CDR1 SGHAT, CDR2 FQNNGV. The CDR3 loop is CASSLALGAYEQYF. CDR3 DNA sequence: TGTGCCAGCAGCTTAGCCTTAGGGGCCTACGAGCAGTACTTC.

This chain connects TRBV6-5 to TRBJ2-7, with a possible D match to TRBD2 (6 bases). With 6 bases removed from V and 0 bases from J, the gap between germline ends came to 12 bases. The CDR3 sequence is 14 residues long. The germline gives CDR1 MNHEY, CDR2 SVGAGI. This CDR3 is CASRPRGYSYEQYF. The CDR3 nucleotides are TGTGCCAGCAGACCGCGGGGTTACTCCTACGAGCAGTACTTC.

The V and J genes are TRBV5-1 and TRBJ2-1; TRBD2 matches 7 bases. This CDR3 has 15 amino acids. Trimming took 4 bases from V and 4 from J; bases not matched to a gene: 8. Germline V gene lookup returns CDR1 SGHRS and CDR2 YFSETQ. CDR3 region: CASSLGRAGYNEQFF. Written as DNA, the CDR3 is TGCGCCAGCAGCCTTGGGAGGGCCGGGTACAATGAGCAGTTCTTC.

The chain links TRBV28 to TRBJ2-1; TRBD1 is a possible D gene (7 bases). The CDR3 is made up of 15 amino acids. Germline V gene data show CDR1 as MDHEN and CDR2 as SYDVKM. Trimming shortened V by 5 bases and J by 6 bases, and 17 bases separated the two germline ends. In DNA form, the CDR3 reads TGTGCCAGCAGTCCAGACAGGGTAGCGGTCAATGAGCAGTTCTTC. Its protein is CASSPDRVAVNEQFF.

The rearrangement uses TRBV7-2 and TRBJ2-7; TRBD2 is a possible D gene (5 bases). Germline CDR1 and CDR2: SGHTA and FQGNSA. Trimming left V 5 bases short and J 6 bases short, with 14 bases between. The length of the CDR3 is 13 residues. The CDR3 reads CASSRSGVGEQYF. Here the CDR3 DNA reads TGTGCCAGCAGCAGGTCCGGGGTAGGCGAGCAGTACTTC.

The chain's CDR3 is CASSSDSSGANVLTF. The DNA for the CDR3 is TGTGCCAGTAGTTCAGACAGTTCCGGGGCCAACGTCCTGACTTTC. The V gene is TRBV19, the J gene TRBJ2-6, with D maybe TRBD1 (5 bases). Germline loops: CDR1 LNHDA, CDR2 SQIVND (reference sequence). V lost 5 bases and J 4 bases, leaving 12 bases between the germline ends. This CDR3 has 15 residues.

The chain has TRBV20-1 and TRBJ2-7; no clear D gene. The CDR3 is 11 amino acids. V was cut by 3 bases and J by 5 bases, with 8 bases left in between. Germline values: CDR1 DFQATT, CDR2 SNEGSKA (reference sequence). DNA for the CDR3: TGCAGTGCTAGTAAGCGCGACGAGCAGTACTTC. Translating gives CSASKRDEQYF.

This chain joins TRBV19 and TRBJ2-5; D ambiguous. V was clipped by 6 bases and J by 0 bases, with 5 bases between them. Germline V lookup: CDR1 LNHDA, CDR2 SQIVND (reference sequence). The CDR3 contains 12 residues. DNA of the CDR3: TGTGCCAGTAGCCCAAACCAAGAGACCCAGTACTTC. The encoded protein is CASSPNQETQYF.

V usage is TRBV4-1 and J usage is TRBJ2-7; possibly TRBD2 for D (5 bases). CDR1 is MGHRA and CDR2 is YSYEKL in the germline V gene. The length of the CDR3 is 15 residues. V shed 1 base and J shed 2 bases, with 12 bases lying between them. CDR3: CASSQVGVNTYEQYF. The CDR3 DNA sequence: TGCGCCAGCAGCCAAGTCGGGGTTAATACCTACGAGCAGTACTTC.

The chain couples TRBV30 to TRBJ2-7; 14 nucleotides match TRBD2. There are 16 residues in the CDR3. Germline loops: CDR1 GTSNPN, CDR2 SVGIG (reference sequence). Trimming removed 2 bases from V and 5 bases from J; junction bases left unmatched: 8. The CDR3 region has the DNA TGTGCCTGGAGTCTGGGGACTAGCGGGAGCTGGGACGAGCAGTACTTC. Residues: CAWSLGTSGSWDEQYF.

The J gene is TRBJ2-7, the V gene TRBV7-6; TRBD2 might be the D (6 bases). CDR3 length: 17 residues. With 1 base removed from V and 2 bases from J, the gap between germline ends came to 18 bases. Germline CDR1 SGHVS, CDR2 FNYEAQ. CDR3 loop: CASSLGGLEGTPYEQYF. The DNA for the CDR3 is TGTGCCAGCAGCTTAGGTGGTTTGGAGGGGACCCCCTACGAGCAGTACTTC. The whole variable domain, filled in from reference TRBV7-6 and TRBJ2-7, reads GAGVSQSPRYKVTKRGQDVALRCDPISGHVSLYWYRQALGQGPEFLTYFNYEAQQDKSGLPNDRFSAERPEGSISTLTIQRTEQRDSAMYRCASSLGGLEGTPYEQYFGPGTRLTVT.

V gene TRBV4-1 combines with J gene TRBJ2-2, with D possibly matching TRBD1 (6 bases). Germline values: CDR1 MGHRA, CDR2 YSYEKL. CDR3 length: 16 residues. Trimming took 1 base from V and 2 from J, leaving 11 bases between them. The CDR3 nucleotides are TGCGCCAGCAGCCAAGGGACAGAGCCCAACACCGGGGAGCTGTTTTTT. Translation: CASSQGTEPNTGELFF.

CDR3 loop: CASSVRTGFIEAFF. In DNA, the CDR3 is TGTGCCAGCAGTGTAAGGACAGGGTTTATTGAAGCTTTCTTT. The V gene is TRBV2, the J gene TRBJ1-1; TRBD1 matches 8 bases. J gave up 7 bases and V 4 bases, and 8 bases lay outside the gene matches. Germline CDR1 and CDR2: SNHLY and FYNNEI. This CDR3 has 14 amino acids.

V gene TRBV27 combines with J gene TRBJ2-7; 11 bases agree with TRBD2. V gave up 4 bases and J gave up 5 bases; unmatched junction bases: 7. This CDR3 spans 15 amino acids. Germline CDR1 is MNHEY and CDR2 is SMNVEV (reference sequence). CDR3 nucleotides: TGTGCCAGCAGTTCCCTAGCGGGAGGAGAGAACGAGCAGTACTTC. Its translation is CASSSLAGGENEQYF.

This clone appeared a few times. The rearrangement uses TRBV7-8 and TRBJ1-5; 9 nucleotides align to TRBD1. This CDR3 has 15 residues. The germline V gene has CDR1 SGHVS and CDR2 FQNEAQ. V trimming: 4 bases; J trimming: 6 bases; junction bases outside the gene matches: 7. The CDR3: CASSSNRDRVQPQHF. The CDR3 DNA follows: TGTGCCAGCAGCTCCAACCGGGACAGGGTTCAGCCCCAGCATTTT. Drawing the rest from reference TRBV7-8 and TRBJ1-5, the complete variable domain is GAGVSQSPRYKVAKRGQDVALRCDPISGHVSLFWYQQALGQGPEFLTYFQNEAQLDKSGLPSDRFFAERPEGSVSTLKIQRTQQEDSAVYLCASSSNRDRVQPQHFGDGTRLSIL.

The chain joins TRBV5-4 to TRBJ2-7; the D gene is possibly TRBD2 (6 bases). The germline V and J ends were trimmed by 1 base and 0 bases, with 17 bases remaining between them. The germline V gene has CDR1 SGHNT and CDR2 YYREEE (reference sequence). This CDR3 is built from 17 residues. The CDR3 loop is CASSLRDPWRDSYEQYF. The DNA for the CDR3 is TGTGCCAGCAGCTTGAGGGACCCCTGGCGGGACTCCTACGAGCAGTACTTC.

The CDR3 protein is CASSTPRLAQTTDTQYF. As DNA, the CDR3 is TGTGCCAGCAGCACTCCTAGACTAGCGCAAACCACAGATACGCAGTATTTT. The gene calls are TRBV21-1 and TRBJ2-3; the D segment call TRBD2 is taken from the table without a DNA check. TRBV21-1 is described as a pseudogene. The CDR3 runs 17 residues.

This chain uses TRBV13 with TRBJ1-2; D unclear. Germline V CDR1 and CDR2: PRHDT, FYEKMQ (reference sequence). This CDR3 is 19 amino acids long. Trimming shortened V by 1 base and J by 3 bases, and 24 bases separated the two germline ends. The CDR3 region is CASSLDPGLTPVDDYGYTF. The DNA for the CDR3 is TGTGCCAGCAGCTTAGACCCCGGACTAACCCCGGTTGATGACTATGGCTACACCTTC. The variable domain in full, with the rest retrieved from reference TRBV13 and TRBJ1-2, is AAGVIQSPRHLIKEKRETATLKCYPIPRHDTVYWYQQGPGQDPQFLISFYEKMQSDKGSIPDRFSAQQFSDYHSELNMSSLELGDSALYFCASSLDPGLTPVDDYGYTFGSGTRLTVV.

The chain is built from TRBV5-1 and TRBJ1-2; D possibly corresponds to TRBD1 (6 bases). The CDR3 contains 14 residues. CDR1 is SGHRS and CDR2 is YFSETQ in the germline V gene. V was trimmed by 0 bases and J by 6 bases, leaving 12 bases between them. Written as DNA, the CDR3 is TGCGCCAGCAGCTTGGCCTCAGGGGCGGATGGCTACACCTTC. Translated: CASSLASGADGYTF.

V gene TRBV3-1 (or the pseudogene TRBV3-2) combines with J gene TRBJ1-6; D may be TRBD1 (5 bases). Trimming removed 4 bases from V and 10 bases from J, with 20 bases in between. Germline lookup yields CDR1 LGHDT and CDR2 YNNKEL (reference sequence). This CDR3 contains 16 residues. This CDR3 reads CASSRTGTHLGSPLHF. The CDR3 nucleotides are TGTGCCAGCAGCCGAACCGGGACTCACCTGGGATCACCCCTCCACTTT.

The chain employs TRBV30 and TRBJ1-1, with D possibly TRBD1 on 5 matching bases. V was shortened by 2 bases and J by 10 bases, with 17 bases between the two germline ends. Per the germline V gene, CDR1 is GTSNPN and CDR2 is SVGIG (reference sequence). The CDR3 is 13 amino acids. The DNA of the CDR3 is TGTGCCTGGAGTCGTACTGGGGCGAGCCGAGCTTTCTTT. Residues: CAWSRTGASRAFF.

J is TRBJ2-7 and V is TRBV7-8, with 8 bases aligning to TRBD2. Germline CDR1 and CDR2: SGHVS and FQNEAQ. Trimming took 6 bases from V and 2 from J; bases not matched to a gene: 6. The CDR3 consists of 14 residues. The CDR3 is CASRLAGSAYEQYF. DNA for the CDR3: TGTGCCAGCAGGCTAGCGGGTTCGGCCTACGAGCAGTACTTC.

The chain is built from TRBV15 and TRBJ1-3; a weak D match, TRBD1 (5 bases). Germline loops: CDR1 LNHNV, CDR2 YYDKDF (reference sequence). V lost 0 bases and J lost 4, with 19 bases in between. This CDR3 has 18 amino acids. CDR3 in amino acids: CATSRDPITKGRGNTIYF. The CDR3 coding sequence is TGTGCCACCAGCAGAGACCCCATCACGAAGGGGAGGGGAAACACCATATATTTT.

The chain couples TRBV19 to TRBJ1-1; 7 positions match TRBD1. The CDR3 has 12 residues. J lost 7 bases, V lost 5 bases, and 4 bases had no gene match. CDR1 and CDR2 from the germline V gene are LNHDA and SQIVND (reference sequence). The CDR3 protein is CASSPYRGEAFF. CDR3 DNA: TGTGCCAGTAGTCCCTACAGGGGTGAAGCTTTCTTT.

This clone was observed a single time. V and J are TRBV28 and TRBJ2-5; 10 bases are shared with TRBD2. The V gene's germline CDR1 is MDHEN and CDR2 SYDVKM. CDR3 length: 16 amino acids. Trimming cost V 2 bases and J 2 bases; bases outside gene matches: 5. The CDR3, as DNA: TGTGCCAGCAGTTTAAGAGGAGCGGGGGGGCAAGAGACCCAGTACTTC. This translates into CASSLRGAGGQETQYF.

This chain uses TRBV27 with TRBJ1-5; D may be TRBD1 (5 bases). The V gene lost 8 bases and the J gene lost 4 bases, with 21 bases spanning the gap. CDR1 and CDR2 from the germline V gene are MNHEY and SMNVEV (reference sequence). This CDR3 is 16 amino acids long. The CDR3 coding sequence is TGTGCCAGCGGCGGGGGAGGGGAGGTGAAGAATCAGCCCCAGCATTTT. Translated, it gives CASGGGGEVKNQPQHF.

As to this clone: Other DNA sequences in the sample encode the same CDR3. The genes are TRBV18 and TRBJ1-5; D remains ambiguous. Trimming left V 3 bases short and J 1 base short, with 4 bases between. The CDR3 is 13 residues long. Germline V gene lookup returns CDR1 KGHSH and CDR2 LQKENI. The CDR3 region has the DNA TGTGCCAGCTCACCGGGCAGCAATCAGCCCCAGCATTTT. Its translation: CASSPGSNQPQHF.

This clone was recorded once. The rearrangement uses TRBV6-5 and TRBJ1-1; 10 bases match TRBD1. The CDR3 contains 14 residues. From germline, CDR1 is MNHEY and CDR2 SVGAGI. V was clipped by 6 bases and J by 7 bases; unmatched bases: 8. Here the CDR3 DNA reads TGTGCCAGCAGCGCGGACAGGGGGTTGGGTGAAGCTTTCTTT. It specifies CASSADRGLGEAFF.

The chain uses TRBV6-1 and TRBJ2-4, with 7 bases matching TRBD2. The CDR3 consists of 15 residues. V lost 5 bases, J lost 1 base, and 5 bases stayed unmatched. The germline V gene encodes CDR1 MNHNS and CDR2 SASEGT. CDR3 residues: CASSHAGRAKNIQYF. CDR3 nucleotide sequence: TGTGCCAGCAGTCACGCCGGGAGGGCCAAAAACATTCAGTACTTC.

Only a few counts were recorded for this clone. This chain uses TRBV19 with TRBJ2-2; 8 nucleotides line up with TRBD1. With V trimmed by 6 bases and J by 0 bases, 9 bases remained unmatched. This CDR3 contains 17 residues. CDR1 is LNHDA and CDR2 is SQIVND in the germline V gene (reference sequence). In DNA, the CDR3 is TGTGCCAGTAGGGACCGCAGGGGGCTCGCGAACACCGGGGAGCTGTTTTTT. Translating gives CASRDRRGLANTGELFF.

This chain connects TRBV30 to TRBJ2-1; 11 bases are a match to TRBD2. Germline V lookup: CDR1 GTSNPN, CDR2 SVGIG (reference sequence). This CDR3 comprises 16 residues. Germline trimming cut 0 bases from V and 4 bases from J; bases unmatched to any gene: 5. The DNA for the CDR3 is TGTGCCTGGAGTGTACCTAGCGGGAGGAAATACAATGAGCAGTTCTTC. Amino acid sequence: CAWSVPSGRKYNEQFF. Full variable domain (remainder filled in from reference TRBV30 and TRBJ2-1): SQTIHQWPATLVQPVGSPLSLECTVEGTSNPNLYWYRQAAGRGLQLLFYSVGIGQISSEVPQNLSASRPQDRQFILSSKKLLLSDSGFYLCAWSVPSGRKYNEQFFGPGTRLTVL.

The J gene is TRBJ1-4, the V gene TRBV20-1; tentatively, D is TRBD1 (6 bases). CDR3 length: 12 residues. V shed 4 bases and J shed 8 bases, with 11 bases lying between them. Germline CDR1 and CDR2: DFQATT and SNEGSKA (reference sequence). CDR3 bases: TGCAGTGCTACTGACAGGTTGGAAAAACTGTTTTTT. Protein: CSATDRLEKLFF.